Presented here are 4 T cell receptor beta chains from one specimen sequenced in a study of CD8 T cells in ankylosing spondylitis. TCRdb reprocessed the 5' RACE reads with MiXCR, giving one entry per CDR3 protein. Of 150,000 to 200,000 distinct CDR3 sequences listed, roughly 18% were seen once; the top ten hold about 7.6%. Sequencing used blood, either unsorted or a sorted T cell fraction (not recorded which). These TCRs come from a male donor with ankylosing spondylitis or in good health (not recorded which).

The chain links TRBV6-1 to TRBJ2-7; D might be TRBD2 (5 bases). Germline V gene data show CDR1 as MNHNS and CDR2 as SASEGT. Trimming removed 10 bases from V and 0 bases from J, with 16 bases in between. CDR3 length: 14 residues. CDR3 nucleotide sequence: TGTGCCACCCGAGGGCAGATAGACTCCTACGAGCAGTACTTC. Translating it yields CATRGQIDSYEQYF.

V usage is TRBV7-9 and J usage is TRBJ1-5; the D gene is possibly TRBD1 (5 bases). The length of the CDR3 is 15 residues. Germline V gene sequence: CDR1 SEHNR, CDR2 FQNEAQ (reference sequence). Trimming cost V 4 bases and J 9 bases, with 19 bases left between them. CDR3 in amino acids: CASSSGSSDGPPQHF. The CDR3 bases are TGTGCCAGCAGCTCAGGGAGCAGCGACGGGCCGCCCCAGCATTTT. The variable domain in full, with the rest retrieved from reference TRBV7-9 and TRBJ1-5, is DTGVSQNPRHKITKRGQNVTFRCDPISEHNRLYWYRQTLGQGPEFLTYFQNEAQLEKSRLLSDRFSAERPKGSFSTLEIQRTEQGDSAMYLCASSSGSSDGPPQHFGDGTRLSIL.

This clonotype occurred many times. This sequence joins TRBV5-1 and TRBJ2-3; D gene ambiguous. The CDR3 extends over 20 amino acids. Germline V lookup: CDR1 SGHRS, CDR2 YFSETQ. Between the trimmed V and J ends, which lost 4 bases and 0 bases, there was a span of 27 bases. Here the CDR3 DNA reads TGCGCCAGCAGCAGGCCCAGACTCGAGCGATTAGCTTTCAGCACAGATACGCAGTATTTT. It encodes CASSRPRLERLAFSTDTQYF.

V usage is TRBV6-1 and J usage is TRBJ2-5; 7 nucleotides match TRBD1. The V gene's germline CDR1 is MNHNS and CDR2 SASEGT. The trim removed 7 bases at V and 2 bases at J, leaving 7 bases unmatched. The CDR3 is 14 amino acids. In DNA form, the CDR3 reads TGTGCCAGCACGAGGGTGGGACAGCAAGAGACCCAGTACTTC. It yields the protein CASTRVGQQETQYF.